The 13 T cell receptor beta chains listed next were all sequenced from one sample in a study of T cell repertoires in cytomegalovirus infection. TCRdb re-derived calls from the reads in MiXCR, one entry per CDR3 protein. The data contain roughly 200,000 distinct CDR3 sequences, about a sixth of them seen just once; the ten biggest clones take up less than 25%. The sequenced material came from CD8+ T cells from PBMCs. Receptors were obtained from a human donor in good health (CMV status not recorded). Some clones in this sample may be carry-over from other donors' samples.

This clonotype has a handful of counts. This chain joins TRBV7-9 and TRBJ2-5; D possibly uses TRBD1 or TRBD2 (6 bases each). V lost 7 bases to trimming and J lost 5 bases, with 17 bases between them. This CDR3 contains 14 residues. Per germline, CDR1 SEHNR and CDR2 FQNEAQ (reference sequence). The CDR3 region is CASISPGARETQYF. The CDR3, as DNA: TGTGCCAGCATCTCCCCGGGGGCGCGGGAGACCCAGTACTTC.

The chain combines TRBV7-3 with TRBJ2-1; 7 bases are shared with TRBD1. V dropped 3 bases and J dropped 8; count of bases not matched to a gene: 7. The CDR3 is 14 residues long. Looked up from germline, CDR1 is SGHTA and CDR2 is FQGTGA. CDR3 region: CASSFEGALDEQFF. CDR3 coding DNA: TGTGCCAGCAGCTTCGAGGGGGCCTTGGATGAGCAGTTCTTC.

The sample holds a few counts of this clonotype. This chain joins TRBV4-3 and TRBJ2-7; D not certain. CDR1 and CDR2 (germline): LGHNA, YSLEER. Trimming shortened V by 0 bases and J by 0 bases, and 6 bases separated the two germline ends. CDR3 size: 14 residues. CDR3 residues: CASSQDLPSYEQYF. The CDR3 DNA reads TGCGCCAGCAGCCAAGATCTCCCCTCCTACGAGCAGTACTTC.

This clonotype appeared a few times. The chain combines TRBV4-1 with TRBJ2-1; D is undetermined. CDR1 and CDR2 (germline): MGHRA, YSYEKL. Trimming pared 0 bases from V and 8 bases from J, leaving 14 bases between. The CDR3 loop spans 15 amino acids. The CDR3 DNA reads TGCGCCAGCAGCCAAGATTCCGTGGAGCGTGATGAGCAGTTCTTC. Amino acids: CASSQDSVERDEQFF.

CDR3 in amino acids: CASSLESVGRSNSPLHF. The CDR3 DNA reads as TGTGCCAGCAGTTTAGAGTCGGTGGGCAGATCAAATTCACCCCTCCACTTT. This sequence joins TRBV28 and TRBJ1-6; the D is unclear. The CDR3 has 17 residues. V lost 2 bases, J lost 7 bases, and 18 bases lay in between. Germline V lookup: CDR1 MDHEN, CDR2 SYDVKM.

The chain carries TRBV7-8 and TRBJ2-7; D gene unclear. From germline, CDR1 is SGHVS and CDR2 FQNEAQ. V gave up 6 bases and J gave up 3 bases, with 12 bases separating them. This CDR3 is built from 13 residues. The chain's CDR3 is CASSPGFLYEQYF. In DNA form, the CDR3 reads TGTGCCAGCAGTCCCGGGTTTCTCTACGAGCAGTACTTC.

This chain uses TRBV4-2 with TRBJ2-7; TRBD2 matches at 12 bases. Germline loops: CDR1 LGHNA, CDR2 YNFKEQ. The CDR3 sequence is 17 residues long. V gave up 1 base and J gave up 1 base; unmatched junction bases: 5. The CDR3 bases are TGTGCCAGCAGCCAAGTGTCTAGCGGGGGGGCGTCCTACGAGCAGTACTTC. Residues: CASSQVSSGGASYEQYF.

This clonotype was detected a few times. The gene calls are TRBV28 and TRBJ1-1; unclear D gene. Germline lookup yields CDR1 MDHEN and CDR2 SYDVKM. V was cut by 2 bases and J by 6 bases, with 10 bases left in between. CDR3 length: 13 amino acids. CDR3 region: CASSLLRSAEAFF. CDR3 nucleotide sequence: TGTGCCAGCAGTTTACTGAGGAGCGCTGAAGCTTTCTTT.

The CDR3: CASSLTSGGPFVSSYEQYF. DNA for the CDR3: TGTGCCAGCAGCCTGACTAGCGGGGGGCCATTCGTATCCTCCTACGAGCAGTACTTC. This chain links TRBV7-2 with TRBJ2-7; 13 bases map to TRBD2. Per the germline V gene, CDR1 is SGHTA and CDR2 is FQGNSA. V shed 5 bases, J shed 0 bases, and the junction held 13 bases outside the gene matches. The CDR3 totals 19 residues.

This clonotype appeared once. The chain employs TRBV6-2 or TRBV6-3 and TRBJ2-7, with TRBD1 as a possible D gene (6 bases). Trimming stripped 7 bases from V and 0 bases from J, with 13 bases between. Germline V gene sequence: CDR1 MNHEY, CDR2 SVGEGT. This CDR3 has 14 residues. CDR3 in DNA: TGTGCCAGCAATGGACAGCGGAGCTCCTACGAGCAGTACTTC. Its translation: CASNGQRSSYEQYF.

The CDR3 here is CASSPGLAFETQYF. The DNA of the CDR3 is TGTGCCAGCAGTCCGGGACTAGCGTTTGAGACCCAGTACTTC. The chain joins TRBV12-3 or TRBV12-4 to TRBJ2-5; 10 bases match TRBD2. Trimming at V came to 5 bases and at J to 5 bases, leaving 5 bases not matched to a gene. The CDR3 contains 14 residues.

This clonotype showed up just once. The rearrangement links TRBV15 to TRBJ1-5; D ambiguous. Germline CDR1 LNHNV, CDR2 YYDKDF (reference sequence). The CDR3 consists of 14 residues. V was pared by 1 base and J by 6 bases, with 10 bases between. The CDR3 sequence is CATSRGKGGQPQHF. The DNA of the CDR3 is TGTGCCACCAGCAGAGGCAAAGGCGGTCAGCCCCAGCATTTT.

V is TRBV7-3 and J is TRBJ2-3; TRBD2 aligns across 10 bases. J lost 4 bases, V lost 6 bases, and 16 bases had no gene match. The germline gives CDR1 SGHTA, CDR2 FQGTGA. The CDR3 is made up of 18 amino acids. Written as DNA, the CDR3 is TGTGCCAGCAGGCCCCTAGCGGGGGCCGGAGAGCTCCCAGATACGCAGTATTTT. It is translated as CASRPLAGAGELPDTQYF.